The 22 T cell receptor beta chains listed next were all sequenced from one sample in a study of T-cell reconstitution after alpha-beta-depleted transplantation in children (dated by TCRdb to the mid-2010s). The library was made by PCR. The sequencer was an Illumina HiSeq 2500. TCR libraries were prepared with molecular barcoding, using unique molecular identifiers to normalize TCRbeta repertoire quantification. Clones were called with MiXCR by TCRdb after fastp trimmed the public reads at Q25, and only in-frame beta chains were retained. Each entry merges the rows of one CDR3 protein and shows their most common DNA and genes. Within this sample are about 610,000 distinct CDR3 sequences, with roughly 10% of them counted one time only. The top ten clones comprise about 4.2% of the sample. Sequences were derived from PBMCs from the stem cell graft donor, sampled from the stem cell graft. The receptor set was obtained from a human donor who donated a stem cell graft to a child with acute myeloid leukemia.

The chain uses TRBV28 and TRBJ1-5; a possible D gene is TRBD1 (6 bases). Germline V gene sequence: CDR1 MDHEN, CDR2 SYDVKM. The CDR3 sequence is 16 residues long. V dropped 5 bases and J dropped 6 bases, with 20 bases sitting between them. The CDR3 DNA follows: TGTGCCAGCAGTCCCGTGACAGGAGGGGGGGGTCAGCCCCAGCATTTT. Encoded protein: CASSPVTGGGGQPQHF.

A few counts support this clonotype. The gene calls are TRBV3-1 and TRBJ1-2; 10 nucleotides match TRBD1. The CDR3 extends over 16 amino acids. From germline, CDR1 is LGHDT and CDR2 YNNKEL (reference sequence). The V and J ends lost 1 base and 4 bases, in that order; junction bases with no gene match: 6. The CDR3 bases are TGTGCCAGCAGCCAAGGAGCGGGACAGGGGACCTATGGCTACACCTTC. Translated: CASSQGAGQGTYGYTF. The full variable domain, with the rest looked up from reference TRBV3-1 and TRBJ1-2, is DTAVSQTPKYLVTQMGNDKSIKCEQNLGHDTMYWYKQDSKKFLKIMFSYNNKELIINETVPNRFSPKSPDKAHLNLHINSLELGDSAVYFCASSQGAGQGTYGYTFGSGTRLTVV.

This clonotype showed up many times. The chain joins TRBV29-1 to TRBJ1-2; no reliable D call. This CDR3 comprises 12 residues. Germline loops: CDR1 SQVTM, CDR2 ANQGSEA. V lost 8 bases and J 2 bases, leaving 12 bases between the germline ends. The DNA of the CDR3 is TGCAGCTCCTGGGCGGGCAACTATGGCTACACCTTC. Its protein is CSSWAGNYGYTF.

This clonotype was seen many times. The rearrangement joins TRBV29-1 to TRBJ2-1; TRBD2 agrees at 7 bases. V was pared by 7 bases and J by 6 bases, with 12 bases of the junction left unmatched. The CDR3 consists of 14 residues. Looked up from germline, CDR1 is SQVTM and CDR2 is ANQGSEA. Here the CDR3 reads CSAYGSGASNEQFF. The CDR3 region has the DNA TGCAGCGCCTACGGGAGCGGGGCCTCCAATGAGCAGTTCTTC.

This clonotype was found a few times. This chain uses TRBV29-1 with TRBJ2-3; maybe TRBD2 (5 bases). This CDR3 spans 15 amino acids. Deletions cut 0 bases from V and 4 bases from J, with 14 bases between. The germline CDR1 and CDR2 sequences are SQVTM and ANQGSEA. The CDR3 sequence: CSVEDLASWADTQYF. CDR3 DNA: TGCAGCGTTGAAGATCTTGCTAGCTGGGCAGATACGCAGTATTTT.

CDR3 DNA: TGTGCCAGCAGTACGACTAGCGACTCCCATCGAGCCGGGGAGCTGTTTTTT. It specifies CASSTTSDSHRAGELFF. The chain employs TRBV6-2 or TRBV6-3 and TRBJ2-2; 8 positions match TRBD2. The CDR3 consists of 17 residues. The germline CDR1 and CDR2 sequences are MNHEY and SVGEGT. V shed 5 bases and J 6 bases; nucleotides not matched to a gene: 14.

Many counts were recorded for this clonotype. The chain has TRBV6-2 or TRBV6-3 and TRBJ1-5; TRBD1 is a possible D gene (6 bases). Trimming removed 2 bases at V and 1 base at J, with 15 bases between. This CDR3 has 17 residues. Germline values: CDR1 MNHEY, CDR2 SVGEGT. The CDR3 DNA follows: TGTGCCAGCAGTTACCGAGCGGGACAATTCAGCAATCAGCCCCAGCATTTT. It codes for CASSYRAGQFSNQPQHF.

The sample holds a few counts of this clonotype. The CDR3 sequence: CASSYLGGRYSTGELFF. Written as DNA, the CDR3 is TGTGCCAGCAGTTACCTTGGCGGGAGGTACTCCACCGGGGAGCTGTTTTTT. The V gene is TRBV6-5, the J gene TRBJ2-2; 8 nucleotides line up with TRBD2. The CDR3 spans 17 residues. Unmatched junction bases numbered 9, after V lost 2 bases and J lost 4 bases. CDR1 is MNHEY and CDR2 is SVGAGI in the germline V gene.

About this clonotype itself: This could be a read error, since a much larger clone is one nucleotide away. V gene TRBV12-3 or TRBV12-4 combines with J gene TRBJ2-1, with D perhaps TRBD2 (7 bases). V was pared by 6 bases and J by 5 bases, with 14 bases between. CDR3 length: 14 residues. CDR3 loop: CASSPPGGDNEQFF. The CDR3 coding sequence is TGTGCCAGCAGCCCCCCGGGGGGCGACAATGAGCAGTTCTTC.

The chain has TRBV18 and TRBJ2-2, with D unclear. Germline CDR1 is KGHSH and CDR2 is LQKENI. CDR3 length: 15 amino acids. V lost 0 bases and J lost 4, with 9 bases in between. The CDR3 sequence: CASSPPPSSTGELFF. The CDR3 DNA reads as TGTGCCAGCTCACCACCACCCAGTTCCACCGGGGAGCTGTTTTTT. Variable domain in full (rest from reference TRBV18 and TRBJ2-2): NAGVMQNPRHLVRRRGQEARLRCSPMKGHSHVYWYRQLPEEGLKFMVYLQKENIIDESGMPKERFSAEFPKEGPSILRIQQVVRGDSAAYFCASSPPPSSTGELFFGEGSRLTVL.

In this sample, this clonotype turned up many times. The junction and the germline gene differ at one end; a read error may be behind it. V usage is TRBV12-3 or TRBV12-4 and J usage is TRBJ2-5; possibly TRBD2 for D (6 bases). The length of the CDR3 is 17 residues. The CDR3 nucleotides are TGTGCCAGCAGTTTGGGCGATGGGGGGTCGACACAAGGGACCCAGTACTTC. Translated, it gives CASSLGDGGSTQGTQYF.

V usage is TRBV6-6 and J usage is TRBJ1-4, with D perhaps TRBD1 (5 bases). Trimming removed 5 bases from V and 15 bases from J, with 19 bases in between. This CDR3 has 13 residues. CDR1 is MNHNY, CDR2 SVGAGI, per germline (reference sequence). The CDR3 reads CASSPSARGEVFF. The CDR3 nucleotides read TGTGCCAGCAGTCCCAGCGCAAGGGGCGAAGTGTTTTTT.

This chain links TRBV20-1 with TRBJ2-7; D ambiguous. This CDR3 is built from 14 residues. Germline V lookup: CDR1 DFQATT, CDR2 SNEGSKA (reference sequence). V lost 6 bases to trimming and J lost 0 bases, with 15 bases between them. The CDR3 is CSASQLGSSYEQYF. The CDR3 nucleotides read TGCAGTGCCTCCCAACTGGGCTCCTCCTACGAGCAGTACTTC.

In its sample, this clonotype was seen a few times. The DNA of the CDR3 is TGTGCCAGCTCACCACCGGGGGTCGAGGAAAAACTGTTTTTT. It specifies CASSPPGVEEKLFF. The rearrangement joins TRBV18 to TRBJ1-4, with D maybe TRBD1 (5 bases). Trimming pared 0 bases from V and 8 bases from J, leaving 10 bases between. This CDR3 has 14 residues. Germline lookup yields CDR1 KGHSH and CDR2 LQKENI.

This clonotype was picked up a small number of times. V and J are TRBV20-1 and TRBJ1-5; tentative D call: TRBD1 (5 bases). Trimming stripped 6 bases from V and 5 bases from J, with 11 bases between. CDR1 and CDR2 (germline): DFQATT, SNEGSKA (reference sequence). The CDR3 contains 12 residues. The CDR3 DNA is TGCAGTGCCCAGGGCTGGGATCAGCCCCAGCATTTT. Amino acids: CSAQGWDQPQHF.

V is TRBV19 and J is TRBJ2-5; 7 bases fit TRBD1. The germline gives CDR1 LNHDA, CDR2 SQIVND (reference sequence). The CDR3 contains 12 residues. The V segment lost 10 bases and the J segment 7 bases; nucleotides outside the gene matches: 9. CDR3 region: CATSQGVWTQYF. DNA for the CDR3: TGTGCCACCTCCCAGGGGGTCTGGACCCAGTACTTC.

This clonotype was seen only a few times. This rearrangement joins TRBV12-3 or TRBV12-4 to TRBJ1-3, with TRBD1 as a possible D gene (5 bases). The CDR3 covers 14 residues. The germline V and J ends were trimmed by 6 bases and 1 base, with 10 bases remaining between them. The CDR3 sequence is CASSPTVSGNTIYF. The CDR3 DNA is TGTGCCAGCAGCCCGACAGTTTCTGGAAACACCATATATTTT.

This clonotype was picked up a small number of times. The CDR3 DNA sequence: TGTGCCAGCAGCCACACTAGAGGGGGTAGACTAGCGGTGTTTAATGAGCAGTTCTTC. It translates to CASSHTRGGRLAVFNEQFF. The chain is built from TRBV14 and TRBJ2-1; 9 bases map to TRBD2. Germline values: CDR1 SGHDN, CDR2 FVKESK. The CDR3 is 19 amino acids. Losses at the gene ends were 3 bases for V and 7 bases for J; bases not matched to a gene: 19.

By share, this clonotype counts as medium-sized. The genes are TRBV5-1 and TRBJ2-7; 7 bases match TRBD1. CDR3 length: 13 residues. CDR1 and CDR2 from the germline V gene are SGHRS and YFSETQ. V lost 7 bases and J lost 2; bases outside the gene matches: 6. For the CDR3, the DNA is TGCGCCAGCGGCCCGGGACAGACCTACGAGCAGTACTTC. Encoded protein: CASGPGQTYEQYF.

At least ten counts were recorded for this clonotype. The chain links TRBV10-3 to TRBJ2-2; a possible D gene is TRBD2 (6 bases). Deletions cut 0 bases from V and 4 bases from J, with 15 bases between. The CDR3 runs 17 residues. Looked up from germline, CDR1 is ENHRY and CDR2 is SYGVKD. DNA of the CDR3: TGTGCCATCAGTGAGTCGGCGGGGATGCCAGGCACCGGGGAGCTGTTTTTT. Its protein product is CAISESAGMPGTGELFF.

This clonotype turned up a few times. The J gene is TRBJ2-7, the V gene TRBV28, with 8 bases that match TRBD2. CDR3 length: 15 residues. V was pared by 6 bases and J by 0 bases, with 7 bases of the junction left unmatched. Germline assignment: CDR1 MDHEN and CDR2 SYDVKM. The CDR3 sequence is CASRGALAGSYEQYF. For the CDR3, the DNA is TGTGCCAGCAGAGGAGCCCTAGCGGGCTCCTACGAGCAGTACTTC.

This clonotype was counted at least ten times. The V and J genes are TRBV6-5 and TRBJ1-1, with 7 bases fitting TRBD1. Germline assignment: CDR1 MNHEY and CDR2 SVGAGI. The junction had 7 bases not matched to a gene; V was cut back by 0 bases and J by 3 bases. The length of the CDR3 is 16 residues. The CDR3 sequence is CASSYSQGSRDTEAFF. The CDR3 region has the DNA TGTGCCAGCAGTTACTCACAGGGGTCTAGGGACACTGAAGCTTTCTTT.